These T cell receptor beta chains were read from a single sample in a study of cytomegalovirus exposure and HLA in healthy donors. This table comes from immunoSEQ multiplex PCR, and its TCRdb copy is limited to in-frame clones, with some not included. The sample has approximately 100,000 clones, around 85% seen once. The sample taken for sequencing was PBMCs. These receptors all come from a man in his thirties or forties in good health and CMV-seronegative. Both conserved end residues are part of each CDR3. A D gene is named only where the DNA matches it firmly. The size of a clone is reported for some rows only, either as once, few or many, or as a class for expanded clones.

TRBD1,TRBV7-9,TRBJ1-2,.,TGTGCCAGCAGCCTAACCCAGGGGGCCTATGGCTACACCTTC,CASSLTQGAYGYTF
TRBD1,TRBV7-9,TRBJ2-6,.,TGTGCCAGCAGCTTTACAGGGGGAGACCTCTCTGGGGCCAACGTCCTGACTTTC,CASSFTGGDLSGANVLTF
TRBD1,TRBV5-1,TRBJ2-5,.,TGCGCCAGCAGTAGACAGGGGCAGCAAGAGACCCAGTACTTC,CASSRQGQQETQYF
TRBD1,TRBV7-9,TRBJ1-3,.,TGTGCCAGCAGCCCAGACAGGGCTGGAAACACCATATATTTT,CASSPDRAGNTIYF
TRBD1,TRBV19,TRBJ1-2,.,TGTGCCAGTAGCCCGGGACAGGGGCCCTATGGCTACACCTTC,CASSPGQGPYGYTF
TRBD1,TRBV28,TRBJ1-5,.,TGTGCCAGCCGGTCGGGACAGGGTGATTTTCAGCCCCAGCATTTT,CASRSGQGDFQPQHF
TRBD2,TRBV5-1,TRBJ2-1,.,TGCGCCAGCAGCTTGATCGACCGGGAGGATGAGCAGTTCTTC,CASSLIDREDEQFF
.,TRBV9,TRBJ1-1,.,TGTGCCAGCAGCGTAGGAAGCCCGGGGGTGACTGAAGCTTTCTTT,CASSVGSPGVTEAFF
.,TRBV19,TRBJ1-5,.,TGTGCCAGTAGTATAATATGGCAGGGGTCTCAGCCCCAGCATTTT,CASSIIWQGSQPQHF
.,TRBV6-5,TRBJ2-3,.,TGTGCCAGCAGCCGGGGTGGCACAGATACGCAGTATTTT,CASSRGGTDTQYF
.,TRBV7-9,TRBJ2-5,.,TGTGCCAGCAGCTCCCCGGCCGGGGGGCCGGAGGAGACCCAGTACTTC,CASSSPAGGPEETQYF
.,TRBV5-1,TRBJ2-1,.,TGCGCCAGCTGGGCGGGATACTACAATGAGCAGTTCTTC,CASWAGYYNEQFF
TRBD1,TRBV5-4,TRBJ1-1,.,TGTGCCAGCAGCCCCGGGACAGGGGGCGGCAACACTGAAGCTTTCTTT,CASSPGTGGGNTEAFF
.,TRBV18,TRBJ2-5,.,TGTGCCAGCTCATCCAGATCACAGGGTGCTGGAGAGACCCAGTACTTC,CASSSRSQGAGETQYF
TRBD2,TRBV7-9,TRBJ2-7,.,TGTGCCAGCGGCTACGGGGGGGACGAGCAGTACTTC,CASGYGGDEQYF
TRBD1,TRBV28,TRBJ1-5,.,TGTGCCAGCAGAGTGCTGATCGGGACAGGGGTCAATCAGCCCCAGCATTTT,CASRVLIGTGVNQPQHF
.,TRBV30,TRBJ1-2,.,TGTGCCTGGAGTGCCCCGGACAGTAATGGCTACACCTTC,CAWSAPDSNGYTF
TRBD1,TRBV9,TRBJ1-2,once,TGTGCCAGCAGCGGCCACCGGACAGGGGGCGATGGCTACACCTTC,CASSGHRTGGDGYTF
.,TRBV29-1,TRBJ2-3,.,TGCAGCGTTGAATTCTCCCTAGCTATAACAGATACGCAGTATTTT,CSVEFSLAITDTQYF
TRBD1,TRBV7-8,TRBJ1-3,.,TGTGCCAGCAGCCCGACAGGGCTTGGAAACACCATATATTTT,CASSPTGLGNTIYF
.,TRBV29-1,TRBJ2-7,.,TGCAGCGTTGCTTTCGGTCAGGTGGACGAGCAGTACTTC,CSVAFGQVDEQYF
.,TRBV6-1,TRBJ1-2,.,TGTGCCAGCAGCCCCGGGTCGTCTAACTATGGCTACACCTTC,CASSPGSSNYGYTF